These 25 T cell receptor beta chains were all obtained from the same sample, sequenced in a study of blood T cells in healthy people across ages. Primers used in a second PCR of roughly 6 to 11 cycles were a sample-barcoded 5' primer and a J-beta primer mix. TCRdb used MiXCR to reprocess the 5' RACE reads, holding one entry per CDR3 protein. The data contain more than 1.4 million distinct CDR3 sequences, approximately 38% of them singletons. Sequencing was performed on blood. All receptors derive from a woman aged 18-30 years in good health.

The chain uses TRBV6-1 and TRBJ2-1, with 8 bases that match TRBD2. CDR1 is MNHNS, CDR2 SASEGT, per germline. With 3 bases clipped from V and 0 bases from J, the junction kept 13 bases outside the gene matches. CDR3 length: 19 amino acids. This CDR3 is CASSDSSGPLGSSYNEQFF. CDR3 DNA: TGTGCCAGCAGTGATTCTAGCGGGCCCTTAGGGAGCTCCTACAATGAGCAGTTCTTC.

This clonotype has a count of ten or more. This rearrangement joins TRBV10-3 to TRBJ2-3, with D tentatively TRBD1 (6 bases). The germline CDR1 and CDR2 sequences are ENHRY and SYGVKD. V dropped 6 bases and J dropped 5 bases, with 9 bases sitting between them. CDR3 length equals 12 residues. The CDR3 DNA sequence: TGTGCCATCAGCAGGGGCGGAGATACGCAGTATTTT. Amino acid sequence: CAISRGGDTQYF.

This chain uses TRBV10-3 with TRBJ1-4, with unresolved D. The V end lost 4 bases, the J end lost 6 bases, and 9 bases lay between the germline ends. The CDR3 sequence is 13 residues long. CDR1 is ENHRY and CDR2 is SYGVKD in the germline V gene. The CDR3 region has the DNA TGTGCCATCAGTGCCCTCCCCGATGAAAAACTGTTTTTT. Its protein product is CAISALPDEKLFF.

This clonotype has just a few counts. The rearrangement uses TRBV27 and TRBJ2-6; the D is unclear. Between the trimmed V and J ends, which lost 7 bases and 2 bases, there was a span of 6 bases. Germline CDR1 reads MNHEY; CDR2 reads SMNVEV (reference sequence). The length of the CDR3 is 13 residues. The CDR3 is CASTPTGANVLTF. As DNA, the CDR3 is TGTGCCAGCACCCCTACTGGGGCCAACGTCCTGACTTTC.

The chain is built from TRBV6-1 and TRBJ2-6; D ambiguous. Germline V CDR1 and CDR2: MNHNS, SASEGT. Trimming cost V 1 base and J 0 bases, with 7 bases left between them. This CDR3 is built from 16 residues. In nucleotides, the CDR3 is TGTGCCAGCAGTGAAGGGCGGTCCTCTGGGGCCAACGTCCTGACTTTC. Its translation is CASSEGRSSGANVLTF.

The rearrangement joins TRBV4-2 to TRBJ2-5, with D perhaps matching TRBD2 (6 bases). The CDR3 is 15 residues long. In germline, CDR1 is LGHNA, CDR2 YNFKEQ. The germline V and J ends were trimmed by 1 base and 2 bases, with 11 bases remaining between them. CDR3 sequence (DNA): TGTGCCAGCAGCCAAGTTGGCGGACTACAAGAGACCCAGTACTTC. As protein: CASSQVGGLQETQYF.

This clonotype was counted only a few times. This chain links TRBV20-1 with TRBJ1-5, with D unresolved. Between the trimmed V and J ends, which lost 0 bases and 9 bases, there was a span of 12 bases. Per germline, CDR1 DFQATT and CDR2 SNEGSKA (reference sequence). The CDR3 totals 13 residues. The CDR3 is CSAREAGSWPQHF. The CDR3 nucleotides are TGCAGTGCTAGAGAGGCGGGGTCGTGGCCCCAGCATTTT.

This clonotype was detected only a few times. The CDR3 sequence is CAISETDPYEQYF. The CDR3 nucleotides read TGTGCCATCAGTGAGACAGATCCCTACGAGCAGTACTTC. The chain uses TRBV10-3 and TRBJ2-5; D remains ambiguous. The last part of the DNA fits TRBJ2-7 better; the J call may be wrong. This CDR3 has 13 residues. The V gene's germline CDR1 is ENHRY and CDR2 SYGVKD.

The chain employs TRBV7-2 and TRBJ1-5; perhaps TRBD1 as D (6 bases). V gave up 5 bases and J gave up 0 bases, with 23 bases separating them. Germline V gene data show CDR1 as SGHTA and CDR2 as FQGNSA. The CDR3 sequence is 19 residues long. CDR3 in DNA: TGTGCCAGCAGCCCGCAATATTACAGGGAGGCCGATAGCAATCAGCCCCAGCATTTT. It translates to CASSPQYYREADSNQPQHF.

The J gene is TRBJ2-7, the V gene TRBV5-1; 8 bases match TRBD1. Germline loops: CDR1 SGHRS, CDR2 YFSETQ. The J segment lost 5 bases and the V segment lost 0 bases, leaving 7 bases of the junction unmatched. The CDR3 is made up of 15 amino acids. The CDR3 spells CASSLVPQGANEQYF. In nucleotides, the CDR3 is TGCGCCAGCAGCTTGGTACCCCAGGGGGCGAACGAGCAGTACTTC. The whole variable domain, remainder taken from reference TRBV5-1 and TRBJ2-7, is KAGVTQTPRYLIKTRGQQVTLSCSPISGHRSVSWYQQTPGQGLQFLFEYFSETQRNKGNFPGRFSGRQFSNSRSEMNVSTLELGDSALYLCASSLVPQGANEQYFGPGTRLTVT.

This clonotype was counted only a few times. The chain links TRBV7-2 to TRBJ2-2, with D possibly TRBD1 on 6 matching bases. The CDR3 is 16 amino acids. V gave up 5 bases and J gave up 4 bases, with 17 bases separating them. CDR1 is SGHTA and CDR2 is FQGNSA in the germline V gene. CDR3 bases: TGTGCCAGCAGCCCCAGCGCCAGGGGTCGCACCGGGGAGCTGTTTTTT. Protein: CASSPSARGRTGELFF.

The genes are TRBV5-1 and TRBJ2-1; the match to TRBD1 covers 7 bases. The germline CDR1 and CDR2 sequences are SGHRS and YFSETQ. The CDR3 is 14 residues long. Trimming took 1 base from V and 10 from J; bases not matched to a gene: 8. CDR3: CASSLRDSAQEQFF. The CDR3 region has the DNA TGCGCCAGCAGCTTGAGGGACAGCGCGCAGGAGCAGTTCTTC.

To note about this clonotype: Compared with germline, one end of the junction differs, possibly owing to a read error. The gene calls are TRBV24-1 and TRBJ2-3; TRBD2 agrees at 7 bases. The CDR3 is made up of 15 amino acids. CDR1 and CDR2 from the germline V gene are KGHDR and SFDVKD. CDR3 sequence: CATSAAGVSTDAQYF. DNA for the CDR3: TGTGCCACCAGCGCGGCGGGAGTAAGTACAGATGCGCAGTATTTT.

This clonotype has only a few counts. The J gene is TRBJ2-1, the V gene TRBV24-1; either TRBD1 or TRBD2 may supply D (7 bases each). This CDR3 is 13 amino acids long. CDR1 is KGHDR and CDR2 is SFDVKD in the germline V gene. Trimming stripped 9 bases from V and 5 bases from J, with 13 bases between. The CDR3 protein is CATQRDSNNEQFF. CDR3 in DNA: TGTGCCACCCAGCGGGACAGCAACAATGAGCAGTTCTTC.

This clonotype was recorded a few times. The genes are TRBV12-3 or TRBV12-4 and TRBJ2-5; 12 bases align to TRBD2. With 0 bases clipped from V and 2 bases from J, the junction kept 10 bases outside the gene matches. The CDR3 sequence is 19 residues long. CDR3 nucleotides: TGTGCCAGCAGTTTAGCGCGGGCTAGCGGGAGGGCCGATCAAGAGACCCAGTACTTC. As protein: CASSLARASGRADQETQYF.

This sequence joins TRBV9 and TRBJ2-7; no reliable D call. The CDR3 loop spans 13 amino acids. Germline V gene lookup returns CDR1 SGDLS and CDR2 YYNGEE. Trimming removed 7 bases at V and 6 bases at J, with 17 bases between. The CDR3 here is CASALGPGAEQYF. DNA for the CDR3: TGTGCCAGCGCCTTAGGTCCAGGTGCCGAGCAGTACTTC.

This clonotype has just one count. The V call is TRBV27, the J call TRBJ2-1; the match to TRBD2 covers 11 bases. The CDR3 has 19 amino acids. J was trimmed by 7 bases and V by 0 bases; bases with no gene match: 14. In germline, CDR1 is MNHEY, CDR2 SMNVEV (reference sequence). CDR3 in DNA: TGTGCCAGCAGTTTATCATCTAGCGGGAGGACATGCTTGGGGAATGAGCAGTTCTTC. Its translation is CASSLSSSGRTCLGNEQFF.

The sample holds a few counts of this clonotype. The CDR3 sequence: CASSSPSMNTEAFF. As DNA, the CDR3 is TGTGCCAGCAGTTCTCCAAGCATGAACACTGAAGCTTTCTTT. The chain employs TRBV27 and TRBJ1-1; D remains ambiguous. Germline assignment: CDR1 MNHEY and CDR2 SMNVEV (reference sequence). V was trimmed by 4 bases and J by 0 bases, leaving 9 bases between them. The CDR3 covers 14 residues.

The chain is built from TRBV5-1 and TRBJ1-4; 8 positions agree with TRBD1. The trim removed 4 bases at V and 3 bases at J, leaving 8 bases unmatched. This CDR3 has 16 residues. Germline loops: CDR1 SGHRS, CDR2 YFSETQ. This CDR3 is CASSTGTGEANEKLFF. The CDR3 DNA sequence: TGCGCCAGCAGCACAGGGACAGGTGAAGCTAATGAAAAACTGTTTTTT.

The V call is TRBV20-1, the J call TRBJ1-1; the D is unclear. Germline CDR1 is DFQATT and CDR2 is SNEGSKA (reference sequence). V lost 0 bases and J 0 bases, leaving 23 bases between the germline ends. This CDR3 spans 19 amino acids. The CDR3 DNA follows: TGCAGTGCTAGAGATCAAATTGGTACCACGGCGTTCGTGAACACTGAAGCTTTCTTT. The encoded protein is CSARDQIGTTAFVNTEAFF.

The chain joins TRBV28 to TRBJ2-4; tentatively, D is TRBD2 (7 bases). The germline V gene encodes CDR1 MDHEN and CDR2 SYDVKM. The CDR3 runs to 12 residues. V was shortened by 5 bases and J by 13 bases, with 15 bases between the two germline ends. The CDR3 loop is CASSTTGREQYF. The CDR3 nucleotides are TGTGCCAGCAGTACAACAGGGCGGGAGCAGTACTTC.

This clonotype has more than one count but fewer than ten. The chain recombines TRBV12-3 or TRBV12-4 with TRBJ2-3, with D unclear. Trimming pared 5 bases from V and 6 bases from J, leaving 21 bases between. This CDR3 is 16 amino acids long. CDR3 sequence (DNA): TGTGCCAGCAGTCCACTTACGGGTCGCGTGGCGGATACGCAGTATTTT. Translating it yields CASSPLTGRVADTQYF.

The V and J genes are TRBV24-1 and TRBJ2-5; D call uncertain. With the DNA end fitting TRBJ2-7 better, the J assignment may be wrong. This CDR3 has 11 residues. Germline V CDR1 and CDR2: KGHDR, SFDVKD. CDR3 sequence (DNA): TGTGCCACCAGTGACGAAGCCGAGCAGTACTTC. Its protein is CATSDEAEQYF.

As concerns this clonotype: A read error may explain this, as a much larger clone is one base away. As DNA, the CDR3 is TGCAGCGTTTTGAATCCACAACCGGGGGGTTTCCAAGAGACCCAGTACTTC. Translation: CSVLNPQPGGFQETQYF. The chain carries TRBV29-1 and TRBJ2-5; 7 nucleotides match TRBD2. Per the germline V gene, CDR1 is SQVTM and CDR2 is ANQGSEA. There are 17 residues in the CDR3. J lost 1 base, V lost 5 bases, and 16 bases had no gene match.

CDR3 amino acids: CASSPSRLAGPTMRFF. The CDR3 region has the DNA TGTGCCAGCAGCCCATCCCGACTAGCGGGGCCTACAATGAGGTTCTTC. The chain carries TRBV3-1 and TRBJ2-1; 11 bases map to TRBD2. This CDR3 has 16 amino acids. Germline lookup yields CDR1 LGHDT and CDR2 YNNKEL (reference sequence). V lost 4 bases and J lost 15; bases outside the gene matches: 17.